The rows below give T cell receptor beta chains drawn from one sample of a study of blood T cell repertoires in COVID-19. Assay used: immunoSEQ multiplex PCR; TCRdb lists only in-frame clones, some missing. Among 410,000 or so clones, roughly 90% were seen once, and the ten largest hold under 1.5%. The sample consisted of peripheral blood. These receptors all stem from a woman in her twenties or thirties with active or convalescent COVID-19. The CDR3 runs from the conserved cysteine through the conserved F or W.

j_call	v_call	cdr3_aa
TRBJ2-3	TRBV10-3	CAISAGGYRGDQDTQYF
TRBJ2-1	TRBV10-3	CAISEKTSGGNEQFF
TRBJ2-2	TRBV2	CASTGQGNTGELFF
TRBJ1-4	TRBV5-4	CASSRGQGAFEKLFF
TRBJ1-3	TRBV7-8	CASSLGQAYSGNTIYF
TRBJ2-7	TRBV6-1	CASSESGRWETYEQYF
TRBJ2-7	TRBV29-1	CSVTQGLAGVDEQYF
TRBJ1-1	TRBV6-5	CASRAGPMNTEAFF
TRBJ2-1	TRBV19	CASSVYFRGGGDEQFF
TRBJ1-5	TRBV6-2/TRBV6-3	CASSPTGVNQPQHF